This T cell receptor (beta chain) was identified in a study of blood T cell repertoires in COVID-19. The protocol was immunoSEQ multiplex PCR, while the TCRdb copy is restricted to in-frame clones and leaves out a portion. The top ten hold 7.5% to 10% of the sample, which has about 280,000 clones, under 90% seen once. This CDR3 spans 15 amino acids. Trimming took off 0 bases at V and 5 bases at J, with 13 bases between the two ends. Germline CDR1 is LGHNA and CDR2 is YSLEER. This clonotype originated in a woman aged 45-65 years who had recovered from COVID-19. The chain carries TRBV4-3 and TRBJ2-5; D might be TRBD1 (5 bases). Material: peripheral blood. CDR3 residues: CASSQDAQGGETQYF. The CDR3 nucleotides read TGCGCCAGCAGCCAAGACGCCCAGGGCGGCGAGACCCAGTACTTC.